This T cell receptor (beta chain) was recovered during a study of T cell responses to AZD1222 COVID-19 vaccine. A few counts support this clone. Antigen specificity is unknown. The protocol was immunoSEQ multiplex PCR, while the TCRdb copy is restricted to in-frame clones and leaves out a portion. In the table there are around 160,000 clones, 75% to 90% of which are singletons. The CDR3 runs 14 residues. V was shortened by 1 base and J by 2 bases, with 5 bases between the two germline ends. The germline gives CDR1 MDHEN, CDR2 SYDVKM. Study-level results: Only 6 or 7 AZD1222 recipients tested seropositive at baseline.

The chain uses TRBV28 and TRBJ1-4, with D uncertain. The material sequenced was peripheral blood, taken on day 0 of MenACWY control vaccination. The source of this sequence is an adult in good health. CDR3 DNA sequence: TGTGCCAGCAGTTTATTGGGGACTAATGAAAAACTGTTTTTT. It specifies CASSLLGTNEKLFF.